The rows below give T cell receptor beta chains drawn from one sample of a study of CD4 T cells in relation to SARS-CoV-2 and coronaviruses. No antigen has been assigned to these receptors. TCRdb keeps only in-frame clones here, not all; method: immunoSEQ multiplex PCR. The sample includes about 26,000 clones, around two thirds seen only once; the top ten take 20% to 25%. Sequencing was performed on CD4+ T cells from PBMCs, cultured in vitro. Receptor source: a human donor in good health. The CDR3 runs from the conserved cysteine through the conserved F or W. Each record gives: J gene, D gene, V gene, clone size, CDR3 DNA, CDR3 protein. The D gene is left open where the match is weak. Part of the rows lack a size; the others show once, few, many or a class for expanded clones.

j_call: TRBJ2-7; d_call: TRBD1; v_call: TRBV6-2/TRBV6-3; clone_size: -; cdr3_nt: TGTGCCAGCAGTTATCCGTTGGGCATAGGGGGCTACCGCTTCTTCGAGCAGTACTTC; cdr3_aa: CASSYPLGIGGYRFFEQYF
j_call: TRBJ2-1; d_call: -; v_call: TRBV4-3; clone_size: once; cdr3_nt: TGCGCCAGCCAACTGGAATACCGAAGCTCCTACAATGAGCAGTTCTTC; cdr3_aa: CASQLEYRSSYNEQFF
j_call: TRBJ1-5; d_call: -; v_call: TRBV27; clone_size: -; cdr3_nt: TGTGCCACCACGGGGCCCCAGCATTTT; cdr3_aa: CATTGPQHF
j_call: TRBJ1-1; d_call: -; v_call: TRBV7-2; clone_size: -; cdr3_nt: TGTGCCAGCACCCCGGGTCGAAACACTGAAGCTTTCTTT; cdr3_aa: CASTPGRNTEAFF
j_call: TRBJ2-5; d_call: -; v_call: TRBV7-9; clone_size: few; cdr3_nt: TGTGCCAGCAGCCATGCAGGCAGCTTGAAAGAGACCCAGTACTTC; cdr3_aa: CASSHAGSLKETQYF
j_call: TRBJ2-1; d_call: -; v_call: TRBV9; clone_size: -; cdr3_nt: TGTGCCAGCAGCGGACTCTCCTACAATGAGCAGTTCTTC; cdr3_aa: CASSGLSYNEQFF
j_call: TRBJ1-5; d_call: -; v_call: TRBV10-3; clone_size: once; cdr3_nt: TGTGCCATCGGAGGAGGAGGGAGGGCGGACAGCAATCAGCCCCAGCATTTT; cdr3_aa: CAIGGGGRADSNQPQHF
j_call: TRBJ2-5; d_call: -; v_call: TRBV9; clone_size: -; cdr3_nt: TGTGCCAGCAGCCCCCGACCCCAGGAGGAGACCCAGTACTTC; cdr3_aa: CASSPRPQEETQYF
j_call: TRBJ2-5; d_call: -; v_call: TRBV18; clone_size: -; cdr3_nt: TGTGCCAGCTCACCACAAGAACAAGAGACCCAGTACTTC; cdr3_aa: CASSPQEQETQYF
j_call: TRBJ1-4; d_call: -; v_call: TRBV7-9; clone_size: -; cdr3_nt: TGTGCCAGCAGCTTAGCGGGGATTAATGAAAAACTGTTTTTT; cdr3_aa: CASSLAGINEKLFF
j_call: TRBJ2-1; d_call: -; v_call: TRBV6-5; clone_size: -; cdr3_nt: TGTGCCAGCAGTTACGCCCGACCGCAAGAGAAGCAGTTCTTC; cdr3_aa: CASSYARPQEKQFF
j_call: TRBJ2-3; d_call: TRBD1; v_call: TRBV11-3; clone_size: -; cdr3_nt: TGTGCCAGCAGCCCGACGACAGGGGGCGCAGATACGCAGTATTTT; cdr3_aa: CASSPTTGGADTQYF
j_call: TRBJ2-3; d_call: TRBD2; v_call: TRBV19; clone_size: -; cdr3_nt: TGTGCCAGTAGTACCGGGACTAGCGTAACAGATACGCAGTATTTT; cdr3_aa: CASSTGTSVTDTQYF
j_call: TRBJ1-2; d_call: -; v_call: TRBV6-1; clone_size: -; cdr3_nt: TGTGCCAGCAGTGAAAGATTGACTAACTATGGCTACACCTTC; cdr3_aa: CASSERLTNYGYTF
j_call: TRBJ2-7; d_call: -; v_call: TRBV29-1; clone_size: -; cdr3_nt: TGCAGCGCCCATACCCCGGACAATTCCTACGAGCAGTACTTC; cdr3_aa: CSAHTPDNSYEQYF
j_call: TRBJ2-4; d_call: -; v_call: TRBV6-2/TRBV6-3; clone_size: -; cdr3_nt: TGTGCCAGCAGTCCATCCCGCCAGCTAGCCAAAAACATTCAGTACTTC; cdr3_aa: CASSPSRQLAKNIQYF
j_call: TRBJ1-2; d_call: -; v_call: TRBV6-2/TRBV6-3; clone_size: -; cdr3_nt: TGTGCCAGCAGCCGTCTCCTGGGGGGCTACACCTTC; cdr3_aa: CASSRLLGGYTF
j_call: TRBJ1-2; d_call: TRBD1; v_call: TRBV9; clone_size: once; cdr3_nt: TGTGCCAGCAGCGCGGGACAGGGGGCGCGGCGCTACACCTTC; cdr3_aa: CASSAGQGARRYTF
j_call: TRBJ2-5; d_call: -; v_call: TRBV24-1; clone_size: -; cdr3_nt: TGTGCCACCAGTGGGTTGGGGGAGACCCAGTACTTC; cdr3_aa: CATSGLGETQYF
j_call: TRBJ2-3; d_call: -; v_call: TRBV5-1; clone_size: -; cdr3_nt: TGCGCCAGCACCCCCGGCGAGAGCACAGATACGCAGTATTTT; cdr3_aa: CASTPGESTDTQYF
j_call: TRBJ1-3; d_call: -; v_call: TRBV6-1; clone_size: few; cdr3_nt: TGTGCCAGCAGTGAGGATTATTCTGGAAACACCATATATTTT; cdr3_aa: CASSEDYSGNTIYF
j_call: TRBJ2-7; d_call: TRBD2; v_call: TRBV28; clone_size: -; cdr3_nt: TGTGCCAGCAGTTTGGTAGGAACTAGCGGATCCTACGAGCAGTACTTC; cdr3_aa: CASSLVGTSGSYEQYF
j_call: TRBJ1-2; d_call: -; v_call: TRBV30; clone_size: -; cdr3_nt: TGTGCCTGGACCCCTCTAAGTTATGGCTACACCTTC; cdr3_aa: CAWTPLSYGYTF
j_call: TRBJ1-2; d_call: -; v_call: TRBV6-5; clone_size: -; cdr3_nt: TGTGCCAGCAGCCCCAGACTTAGGGACTATGGCTACACCTTC; cdr3_aa: CASSPRLRDYGYTF
j_call: TRBJ1-2; d_call: TRBD1; v_call: TRBV4-1; clone_size: -; cdr3_nt: TGCGCCAGCAGCCAACCAGGGGGATGGATCTATGGCTACACCTTC; cdr3_aa: CASSQPGGWIYGYTF
j_call: TRBJ2-7; d_call: -; v_call: TRBV12-5; clone_size: -; cdr3_nt: TGTGCTAGTGGTACCTCCTACGAGCAGTACTTC; cdr3_aa: CASGTSYEQYF
j_call: TRBJ2-5; d_call: -; v_call: TRBV11-2; clone_size: -; cdr3_nt: TGTGCCAGCAGCTTAGTGGGGGGAGAGACCCAGTACTTC; cdr3_aa: CASSLVGGETQYF
j_call: TRBJ2-7; d_call: -; v_call: TRBV25-1; clone_size: once; cdr3_nt: TGTGCCAGCAGTGAAGATATCGGTCGCTACGAGCAGTACTTC; cdr3_aa: CASSEDIGRYEQYF
j_call: TRBJ2-1; d_call: TRBD2; v_call: TRBV5-5; clone_size: few; cdr3_nt: TGTGCCAGCAGCTTGGGCGGGAGCTCCTACAATGAGCAGTTCTTC; cdr3_aa: CASSLGGSSYNEQFF
j_call: TRBJ2-1; d_call: -; v_call: TRBV19; clone_size: -; cdr3_nt: TGTGCCAGTAGTACCCTCTCCGTGGGCGTTGACAATGAGCAGTTCTTC; cdr3_aa: CASSTLSVGVDNEQFF
j_call: TRBJ2-1; d_call: -; v_call: TRBV11-2; clone_size: once; cdr3_nt: TGTGCCAGCAGCCTGGACGTATACAATGAGCAGTTCTTC; cdr3_aa: CASSLDVYNEQFF
j_call: TRBJ1-2; d_call: TRBD1; v_call: TRBV6-5; clone_size: -; cdr3_nt: TGTGCCAGCAGTTTTACAGGGGACTATGGCTACACCTTC; cdr3_aa: CASSFTGDYGYTF
j_call: TRBJ1-4; d_call: -; v_call: TRBV4-3; clone_size: -; cdr3_nt: TGCGCCAGCAGTCGCCCCAGGTCCCCTAATGAAAAACTGTTTTTT; cdr3_aa: CASSRPRSPNEKLFF
j_call: TRBJ2-7; d_call: TRBD1; v_call: TRBV3-1/TRBV3-2; clone_size: -; cdr3_nt: TGTGCCAGCAGTATAACAGGGGGTTCCTACGAGCAGTACTTC; cdr3_aa: CASSITGGSYEQYF
j_call: TRBJ1-5; d_call: -; v_call: TRBV4-3; clone_size: few; cdr3_nt: TGCGCCAGCAGCCAAGATCGGGCTCAGCCCCAGCATTTT; cdr3_aa: CASSQDRAQPQHF
j_call: TRBJ1-1; d_call: -; v_call: TRBV29-1; clone_size: -; cdr3_nt: TGCAGCGTTGTTGCCACGGGTGACACTGAAGCTTTCTTT; cdr3_aa: CSVVATGDTEAFF
j_call: TRBJ2-7; d_call: -; v_call: TRBV6-2/TRBV6-3; clone_size: once; cdr3_nt: TGTGCCAGCAGCCCAACTGAGGACAAACAGTACTTC; cdr3_aa: CASSPTEDKQYF
j_call: TRBJ2-1; d_call: TRBD2; v_call: TRBV30; clone_size: -; cdr3_nt: TGTGCCTGGAGCGGACTAGCGGGGCAACGGCAGTTCTTC; cdr3_aa: CAWSGLAGQRQFF
j_call: TRBJ2-1; d_call: TRBD2; v_call: TRBV19; clone_size: -; cdr3_nt: TGTGCCAGTAGAGGTCAAGCGGGAGTTGGGGATGAGCAGTTCTTC; cdr3_aa: CASRGQAGVGDEQFF
j_call: TRBJ2-7; d_call: TRBD2; v_call: TRBV7-9; clone_size: -; cdr3_nt: TGTGCCAGCAGCTTGAGACTAGCGGGAGGATTTCCGTACGAGCAGTACTTC; cdr3_aa: CASSLRLAGGFPYEQYF
j_call: TRBJ2-2; d_call: -; v_call: TRBV5-6; clone_size: -; cdr3_nt: TGTGCCAGCAGCTTTTACTCCAACACCGGGGAGCTGTTTTTT; cdr3_aa: CASSFYSNTGELFF
j_call: TRBJ2-3; d_call: -; v_call: TRBV4-2; clone_size: -; cdr3_nt: TGTGCCAGCAGCCAAGAGCTGCGGGTTTCCACAGATACGCAGTATTTT; cdr3_aa: CASSQELRVSTDTQYF